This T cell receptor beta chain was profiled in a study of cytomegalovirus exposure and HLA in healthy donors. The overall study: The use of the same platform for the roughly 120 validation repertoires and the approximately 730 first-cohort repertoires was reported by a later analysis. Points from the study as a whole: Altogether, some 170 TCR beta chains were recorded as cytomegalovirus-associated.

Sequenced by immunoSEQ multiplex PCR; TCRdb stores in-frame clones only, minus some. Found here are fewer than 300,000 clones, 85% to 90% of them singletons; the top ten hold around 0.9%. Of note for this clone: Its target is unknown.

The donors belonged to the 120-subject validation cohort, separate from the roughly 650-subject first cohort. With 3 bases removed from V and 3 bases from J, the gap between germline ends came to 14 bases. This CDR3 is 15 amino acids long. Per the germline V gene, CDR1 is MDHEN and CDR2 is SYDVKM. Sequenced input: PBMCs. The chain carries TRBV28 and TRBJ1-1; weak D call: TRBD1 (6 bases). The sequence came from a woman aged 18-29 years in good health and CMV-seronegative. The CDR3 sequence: CASSFYRVPDTEAFF. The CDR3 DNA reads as TGTGCCAGCAGTTTTTACAGGGTACCCGACACTGAAGCTTTCTTT.